This T cell receptor (beta chain) was captured by sequencing in a study of T cells in Graves' hyperthyroidism and ophthalmopathy. Overall study: The initial diagnosis was the point when peripheral blood was collected, ahead of any treatment. Study-level results: A model of 13 V-J pairs discriminated ophthalmopathy from stable hyperthyroidism.

Amplified TCR beta CDR3 regions derived from RNA transcripts. TCR CDR3 regions were first amplified by RT-PCR with HTBI primers. MiXCR, run by TCRdb on the multiplex PCR reads, gives a single entry per CDR3 protein. The sample includes 450,000 to 650,000 distinct CDR3 sequences, 14% of them seen just once. This clonotype occurred many times. Antigen specificity is unknown. With a much larger clone just one base away, this may be a read error. The specimen sequenced was blood. The TCR was taken from a woman aged 18-35 years with Graves' ophthalmopathy.

The CDR3 is CASSLWAYEQYF. The CDR3 DNA sequence: TGTGCCAGCAGTTTATGGGCCTACGAGCAGTACTTC. The chain employs TRBV28 and TRBJ2-7; D unclear. The CDR3 consists of 12 residues. Germline loops: CDR1 MDHEN, CDR2 SYDVKM. V was shortened by 0 bases and J by 2 bases, with 2 bases between the two germline ends.